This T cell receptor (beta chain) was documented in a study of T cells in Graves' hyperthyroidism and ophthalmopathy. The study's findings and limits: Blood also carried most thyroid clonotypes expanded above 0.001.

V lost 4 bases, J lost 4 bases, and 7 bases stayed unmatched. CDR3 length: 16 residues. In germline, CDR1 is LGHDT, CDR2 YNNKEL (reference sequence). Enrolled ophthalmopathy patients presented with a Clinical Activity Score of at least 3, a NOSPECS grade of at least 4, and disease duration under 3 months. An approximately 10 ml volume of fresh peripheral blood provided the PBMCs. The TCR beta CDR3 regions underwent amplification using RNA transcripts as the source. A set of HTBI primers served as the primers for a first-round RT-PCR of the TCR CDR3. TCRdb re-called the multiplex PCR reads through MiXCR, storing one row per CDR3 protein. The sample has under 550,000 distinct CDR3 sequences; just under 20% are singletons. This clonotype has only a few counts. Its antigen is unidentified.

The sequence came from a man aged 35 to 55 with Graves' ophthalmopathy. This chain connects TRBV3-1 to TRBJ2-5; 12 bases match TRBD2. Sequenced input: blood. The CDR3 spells CASSPPSGGARETQYF. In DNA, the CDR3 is TGTGCCAGCAGCCCTCCTAGCGGGGGGGCCCGAGAGACCCAGTACTTC.